This TCR beta chain was sequenced during a study of identical twins. Findings and limits, study-wide: Not following the same donors, the study drew its conclusions from cross-sectional statistical analysis. Within beta out-of-frame sequences, the excess sharing observed between twins was weaker. Low generation-probability sequences were in excess among twin-shared out-of-frame alpha sequences.

This clonotype has more than one count but fewer than ten. Its specificity is unknown. TCRdb itself ran the 5' RACE reads through MiXCR, one entry per CDR3 protein. The profile shows about 240,000 distinct CDR3 sequences, over 9.5% of them singletons. The sample comprised memory T cells sorted from blood. The clonotype comes from a man aged 45-65 years in good health.

The CDR3 DNA reads as TGTGCCAGCAGCTTGGTTAATGTATGGGGCAGGGGTGGCACTGAAGCTTTCTTT. It yields the protein CASSLVNVWGRGGTEAFF. V and J are TRBV11-1 and TRBJ1-1; D perhaps matches TRBD1 (6 bases). Trimming cost V 3 bases and J 4 bases, with 24 bases left between them. CDR3 length equals 18 residues. The germline CDR1 and CDR2 sequences are SGHAT and FQDESV (reference sequence).